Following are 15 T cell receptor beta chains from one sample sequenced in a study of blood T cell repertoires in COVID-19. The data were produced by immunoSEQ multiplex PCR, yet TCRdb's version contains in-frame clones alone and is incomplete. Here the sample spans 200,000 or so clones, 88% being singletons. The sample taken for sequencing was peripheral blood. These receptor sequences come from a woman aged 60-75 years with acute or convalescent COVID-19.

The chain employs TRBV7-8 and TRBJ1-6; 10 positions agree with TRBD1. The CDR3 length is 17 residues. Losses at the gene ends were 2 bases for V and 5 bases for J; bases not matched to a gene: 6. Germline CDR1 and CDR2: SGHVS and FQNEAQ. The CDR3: CASSLRDRGGNNSPLHF. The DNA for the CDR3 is TGTGCCAGCAGCTTACGGGACAGGGGAGGGAATAATTCACCCCTCCACTTT.

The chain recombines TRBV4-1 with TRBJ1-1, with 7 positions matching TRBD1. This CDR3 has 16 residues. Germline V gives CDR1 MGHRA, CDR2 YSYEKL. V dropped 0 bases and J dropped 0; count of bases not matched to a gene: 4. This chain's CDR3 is CASSQDRDSMNTEAFF. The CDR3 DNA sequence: TGCGCCAGCAGCCAAGACCGGGACAGTATGAACACTGAAGCTTTCTTT.

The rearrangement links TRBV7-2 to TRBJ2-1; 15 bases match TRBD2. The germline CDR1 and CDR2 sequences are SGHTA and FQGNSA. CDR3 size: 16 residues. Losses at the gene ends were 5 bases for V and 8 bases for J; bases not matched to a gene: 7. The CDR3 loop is CASSPRTSGRGDEQFF. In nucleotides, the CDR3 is TGTGCCAGCAGCCCGAGGACTAGCGGGAGGGGCGATGAGCAGTTCTTC.

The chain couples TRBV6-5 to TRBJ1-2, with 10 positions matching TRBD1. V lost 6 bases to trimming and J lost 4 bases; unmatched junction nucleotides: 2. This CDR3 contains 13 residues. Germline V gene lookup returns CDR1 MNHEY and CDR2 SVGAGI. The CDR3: CASRGTGVYGYTF. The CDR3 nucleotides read TGTGCCAGCAGAGGGACAGGGGTCTATGGCTACACCTTC.

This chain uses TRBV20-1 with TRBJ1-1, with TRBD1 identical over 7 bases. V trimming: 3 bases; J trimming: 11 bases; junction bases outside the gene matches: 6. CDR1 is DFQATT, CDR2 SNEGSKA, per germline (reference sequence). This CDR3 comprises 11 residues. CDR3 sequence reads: CSASRQGGAFF. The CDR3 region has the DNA TGCAGTGCTAGTAGACAGGGCGGGGCTTTCTTT.

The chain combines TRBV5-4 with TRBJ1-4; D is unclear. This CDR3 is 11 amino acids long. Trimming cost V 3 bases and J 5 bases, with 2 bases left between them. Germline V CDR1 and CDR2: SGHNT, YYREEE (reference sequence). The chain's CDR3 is CASSSNEKLFF. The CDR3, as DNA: TGTGCCAGCAGCTCGAATGAAAAACTGTTTTTT. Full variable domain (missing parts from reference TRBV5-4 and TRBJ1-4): ETGVTQSPTHLIKTRGQQVTLRCSSQSGHNTVSWYQQALGQGPQFIFQYYREEENGRGNFPPRFSGLQFPNYSSELNVNALELDDSALYLCASSSNEKLFFGSGTQLSVL.

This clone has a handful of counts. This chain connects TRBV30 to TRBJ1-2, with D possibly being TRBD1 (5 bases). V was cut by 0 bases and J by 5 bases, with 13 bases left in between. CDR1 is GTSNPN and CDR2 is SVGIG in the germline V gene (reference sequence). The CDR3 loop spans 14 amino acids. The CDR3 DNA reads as TGTGCCTGGAGTGTACCGGGGGAAAAATATGGCTACACCTTC. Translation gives CAWSVPGEKYGYTF.

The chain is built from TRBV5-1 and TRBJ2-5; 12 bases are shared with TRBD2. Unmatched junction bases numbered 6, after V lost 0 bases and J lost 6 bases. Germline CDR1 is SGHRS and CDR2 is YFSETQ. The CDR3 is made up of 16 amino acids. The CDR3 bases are TGCGCCAGCAGCTTGGTATCTAGCGGGGGGGCAAAGACCCAGTACTTC. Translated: CASSLVSSGGAKTQYF.

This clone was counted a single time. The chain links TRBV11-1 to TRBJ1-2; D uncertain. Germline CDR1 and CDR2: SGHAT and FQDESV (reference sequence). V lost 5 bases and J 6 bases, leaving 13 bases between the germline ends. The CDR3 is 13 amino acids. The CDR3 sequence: CASSQPLRDGYTF. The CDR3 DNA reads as TGTGCCAGCAGCCAACCCCTTCGCGATGGCTACACCTTC.

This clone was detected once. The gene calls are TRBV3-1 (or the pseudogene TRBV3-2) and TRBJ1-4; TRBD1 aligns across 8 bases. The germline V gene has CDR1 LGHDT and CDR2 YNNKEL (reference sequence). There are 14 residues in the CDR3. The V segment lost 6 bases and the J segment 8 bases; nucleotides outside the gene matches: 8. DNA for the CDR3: TGTGCCAGCAGTCGTTCAGGGGGCATCGAAAAACTGTTTTTT. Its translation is CASSRSGGIEKLFF.

This CDR3 is CASSTPTGVGGYTF. The CDR3 nucleotides read TGTGCCAGCAGTACCCCGACAGGGGTCGGTGGCTACACCTTC. V gene TRBV9 combines with J gene TRBJ1-2; 8 bases are shared with TRBD1. The germline V gene encodes CDR1 SGDLS and CDR2 YYNGEE. The ends lost 5 bases at V and 7 bases at J; junction bases unmatched: 10. This CDR3 comprises 14 residues.

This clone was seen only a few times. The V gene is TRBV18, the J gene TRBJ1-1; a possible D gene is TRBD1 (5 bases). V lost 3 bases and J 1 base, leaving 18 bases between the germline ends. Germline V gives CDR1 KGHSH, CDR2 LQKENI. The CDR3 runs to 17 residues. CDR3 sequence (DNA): TGTGCCAGCTCACCTAACCCGGGGGGGAACCGGAACACTGAAGCTTTCTTT. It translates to CASSPNPGGNRNTEAFF. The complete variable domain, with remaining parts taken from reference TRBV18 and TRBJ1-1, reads NAGVMQNPRHLVRRRGQEARLRCSPMKGHSHVYWYRQLPEEGLKFMVYLQKENIIDESGMPKERFSAEFPKEGPSILRIQQVVRGDSAAYFCASSPNPGGNRNTEAFFGQGTRLTVV.

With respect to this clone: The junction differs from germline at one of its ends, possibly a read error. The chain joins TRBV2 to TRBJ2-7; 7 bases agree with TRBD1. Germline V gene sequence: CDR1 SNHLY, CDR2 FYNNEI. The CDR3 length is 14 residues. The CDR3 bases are TGTGCCAGCACCTACTTGGCGGCCCGACAGGGTCCGGACTTC. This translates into CASTYLAARQGPDF.

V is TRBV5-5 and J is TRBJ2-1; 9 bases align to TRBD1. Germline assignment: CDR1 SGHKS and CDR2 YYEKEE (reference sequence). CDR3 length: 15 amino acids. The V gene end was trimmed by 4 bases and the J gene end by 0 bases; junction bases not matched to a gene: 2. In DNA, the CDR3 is TGTGCCAGCAGCAAACAGGGGGCCTCCTACAATGAGCAGTTCTTC. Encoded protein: CASSKQGASYNEQFF.

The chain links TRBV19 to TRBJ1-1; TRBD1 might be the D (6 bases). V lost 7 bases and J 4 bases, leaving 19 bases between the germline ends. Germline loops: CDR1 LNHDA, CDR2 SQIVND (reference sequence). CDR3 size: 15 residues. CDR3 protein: CASKMAGVGSTEAFF. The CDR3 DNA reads TGTGCCAGTAAGATGGCAGGGGTAGGGAGCACTGAAGCTTTCTTT. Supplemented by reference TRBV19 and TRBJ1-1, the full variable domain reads DGGITQSPKYLFRKEGQNVTLSCEQNLNHDAMYWYRQDPGQGLRLIYYSQIVNDFQKGDIAEGYSVSREKKESFPLTVTSAQKNPTAFYLCASKMAGVGSTEAFFGQGTRLTVV.